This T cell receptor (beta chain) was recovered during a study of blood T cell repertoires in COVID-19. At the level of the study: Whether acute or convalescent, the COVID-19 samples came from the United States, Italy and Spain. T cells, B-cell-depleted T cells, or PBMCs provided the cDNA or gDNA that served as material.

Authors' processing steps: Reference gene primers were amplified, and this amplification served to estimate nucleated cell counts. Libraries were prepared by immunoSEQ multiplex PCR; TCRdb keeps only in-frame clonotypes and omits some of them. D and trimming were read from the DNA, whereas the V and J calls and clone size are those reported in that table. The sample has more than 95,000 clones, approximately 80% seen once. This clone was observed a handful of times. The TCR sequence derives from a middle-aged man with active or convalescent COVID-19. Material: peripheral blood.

DNA of the CDR3: TGCGCCAGCAGCTTGGGTGGACAGGGAGACGAGCAGTACTTC. It specifies CASSLGGQGDEQYF. J is TRBJ2-7 and V is TRBV5-1; 8 nucleotides match TRBD1. CDR3 length: 14 amino acids. Unmatched junction bases numbered 4, after V lost 0 bases and J lost 5 bases. Per germline, CDR1 SGHRS and CDR2 YFSETQ.